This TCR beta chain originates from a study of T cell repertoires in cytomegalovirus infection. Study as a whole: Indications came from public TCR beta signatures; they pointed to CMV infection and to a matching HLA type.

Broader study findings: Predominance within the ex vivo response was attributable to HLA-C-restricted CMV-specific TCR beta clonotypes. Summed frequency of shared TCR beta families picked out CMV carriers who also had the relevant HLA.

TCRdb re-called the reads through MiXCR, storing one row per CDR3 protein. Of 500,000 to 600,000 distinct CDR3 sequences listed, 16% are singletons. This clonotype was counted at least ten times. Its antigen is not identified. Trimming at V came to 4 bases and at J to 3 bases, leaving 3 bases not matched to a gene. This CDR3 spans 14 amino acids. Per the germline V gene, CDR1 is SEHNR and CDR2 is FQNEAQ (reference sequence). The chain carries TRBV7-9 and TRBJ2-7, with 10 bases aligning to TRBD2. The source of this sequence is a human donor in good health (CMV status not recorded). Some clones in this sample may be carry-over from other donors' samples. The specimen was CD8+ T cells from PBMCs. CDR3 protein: CASSSRTSGYEQYF. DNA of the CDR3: TGTGCCAGCAGCTCCCGGACTAGCGGCTACGAGCAGTACTTC.